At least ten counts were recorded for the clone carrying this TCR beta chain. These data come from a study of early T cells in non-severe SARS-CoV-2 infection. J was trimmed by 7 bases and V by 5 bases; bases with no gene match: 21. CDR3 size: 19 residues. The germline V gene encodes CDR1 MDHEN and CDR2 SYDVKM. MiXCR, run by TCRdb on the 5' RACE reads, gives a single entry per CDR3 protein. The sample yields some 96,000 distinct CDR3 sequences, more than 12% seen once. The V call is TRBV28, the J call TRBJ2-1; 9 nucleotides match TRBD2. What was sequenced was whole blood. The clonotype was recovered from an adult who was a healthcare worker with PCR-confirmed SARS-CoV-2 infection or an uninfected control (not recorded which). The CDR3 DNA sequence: TGTGCCAGCAGTAGATCAAGGGTCTTAGGCGGGAGGGCCCGTAATGAGCAGTTCTTC. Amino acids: CASSRSRVLGGRARNEQFF.